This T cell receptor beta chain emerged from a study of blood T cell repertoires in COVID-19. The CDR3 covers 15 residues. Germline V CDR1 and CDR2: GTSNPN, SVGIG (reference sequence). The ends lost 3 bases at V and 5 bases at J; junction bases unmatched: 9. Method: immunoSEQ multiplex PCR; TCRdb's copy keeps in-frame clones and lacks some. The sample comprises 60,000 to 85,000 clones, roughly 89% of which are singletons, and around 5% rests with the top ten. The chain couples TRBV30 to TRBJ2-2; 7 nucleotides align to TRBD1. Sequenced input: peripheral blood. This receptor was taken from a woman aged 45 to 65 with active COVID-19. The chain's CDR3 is CAWRNRGHGTGELFF. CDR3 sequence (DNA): TGTGCCTGGAGGAACAGGGGCCATGGGACCGGGGAGCTGTTTTTT.